This TCR beta chain was sequenced during a study of response to subunit inactivated influenza vaccine. Study-wide findings and caveats: Authors proposed each seasonal influenza vaccination draws in few new T cells.

The CDR3 has 16 residues. With 0 bases clipped from V and 0 bases from J, the junction kept 5 bases outside the gene matches. Germline V gives CDR1 SGDLS, CDR2 YYNGEE. Regarding this clonotype: Its cognate antigen is unknown.

MiXCR, run by TCRdb on the RT-PCR reads, gives a single entry per CDR3 protein. The sample has about half a million distinct CDR3 sequences; about 25% are singletons. J is TRBJ2-7 and V is TRBV9; 8 bases line up with TRBD2. This receptor was taken from a man between 50 and 59 years old who received an inactivated influenza vaccine. The specimen was CD4+ T cells sorted from PBMCs, collected roughly 5 days after vaccination. CDR3 DNA sequence: TGTGCCAGCAGCGTAGCGGAGCGGGGGCCCTCCTACGAGCAGTACTTC. It specifies CASSVAERGPSYEQYF. The variable domain in full, with the rest retrieved from reference TRBV9 and TRBJ2-7, is DSGVTQTPKHLITATGQRVTLRCSPRSGDLSVYWYQQSLDQGLQFLIQYYNGEERAKGNILERFSAQQFPDLHSELNLSSLELGDSALYFCASSVAERGPSYEQYFGPGTRLTVT.